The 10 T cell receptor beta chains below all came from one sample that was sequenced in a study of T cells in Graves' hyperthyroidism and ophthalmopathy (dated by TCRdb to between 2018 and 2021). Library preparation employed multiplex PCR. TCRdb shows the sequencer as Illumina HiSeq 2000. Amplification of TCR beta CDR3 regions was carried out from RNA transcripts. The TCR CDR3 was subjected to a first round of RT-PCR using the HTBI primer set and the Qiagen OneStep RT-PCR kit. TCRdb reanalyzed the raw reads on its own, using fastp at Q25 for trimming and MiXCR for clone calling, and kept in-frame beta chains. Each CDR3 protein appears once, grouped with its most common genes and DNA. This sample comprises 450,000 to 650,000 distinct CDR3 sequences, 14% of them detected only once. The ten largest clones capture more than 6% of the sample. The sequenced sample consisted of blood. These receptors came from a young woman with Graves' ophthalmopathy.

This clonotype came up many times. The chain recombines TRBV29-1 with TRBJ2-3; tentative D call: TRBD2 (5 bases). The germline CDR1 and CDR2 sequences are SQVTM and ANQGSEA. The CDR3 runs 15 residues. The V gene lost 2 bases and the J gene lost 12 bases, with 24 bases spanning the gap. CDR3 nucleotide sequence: TGCAGCGTTGAAAGAAGTGGCCTTCAGTGGAGGATACAGTATTTT. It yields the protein CSVERSGLQWRIQYF.

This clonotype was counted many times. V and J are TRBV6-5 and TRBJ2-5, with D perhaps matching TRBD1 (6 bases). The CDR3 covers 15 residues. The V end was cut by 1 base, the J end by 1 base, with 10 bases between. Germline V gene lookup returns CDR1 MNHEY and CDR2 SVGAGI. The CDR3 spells CASSYFTGSQETQYF. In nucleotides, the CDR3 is TGTGCCAGCAGTTACTTTACAGGGAGCCAAGAGACCCAGTACTTC.

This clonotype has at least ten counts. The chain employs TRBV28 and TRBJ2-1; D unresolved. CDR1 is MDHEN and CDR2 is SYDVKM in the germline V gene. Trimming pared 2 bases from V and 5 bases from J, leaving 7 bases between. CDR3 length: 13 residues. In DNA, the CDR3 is TGTGCCAGCAGTTTACCCCCGAACAATGAGCAGTTCTTC. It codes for CASSLPPNNEQFF. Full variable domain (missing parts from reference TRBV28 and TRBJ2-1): DVKVTQSSRYLVKRTGEKVFLECVQDMDHENMFWYRQDPGLGLRLIYFSYDVKMKEKGDIPEGYSVSREKKERFSLILESASTNQTSMYLCASSLPPNNEQFFGPGTRLTVL.

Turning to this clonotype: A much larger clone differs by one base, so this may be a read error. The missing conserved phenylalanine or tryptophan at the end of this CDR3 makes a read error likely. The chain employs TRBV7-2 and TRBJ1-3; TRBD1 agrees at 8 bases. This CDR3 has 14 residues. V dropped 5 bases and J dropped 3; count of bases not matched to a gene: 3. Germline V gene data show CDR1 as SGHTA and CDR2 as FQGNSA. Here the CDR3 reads CASSLQGDGNTIYS. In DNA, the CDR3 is TGTGCCAGCAGCCTACAGGGGGATGGAAACACCATATATTCT.

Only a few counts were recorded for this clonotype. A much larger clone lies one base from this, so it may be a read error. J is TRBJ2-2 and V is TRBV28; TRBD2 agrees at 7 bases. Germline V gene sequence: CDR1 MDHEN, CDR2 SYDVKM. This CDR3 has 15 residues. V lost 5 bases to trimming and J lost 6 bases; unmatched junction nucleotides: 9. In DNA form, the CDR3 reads TGTGCCAGCAGTCGAATGGCGGGAGAATCCGGGGAGCTGTTTTTT. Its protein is CASSRMAGESGELFF.

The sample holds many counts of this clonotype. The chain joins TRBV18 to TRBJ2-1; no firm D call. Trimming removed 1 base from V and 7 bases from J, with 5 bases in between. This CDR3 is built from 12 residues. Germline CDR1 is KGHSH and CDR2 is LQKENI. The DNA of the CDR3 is TGTGCCAGCTCACCACGCTGGAATGAGCAGTTCTTC. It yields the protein CASSPRWNEQFF.

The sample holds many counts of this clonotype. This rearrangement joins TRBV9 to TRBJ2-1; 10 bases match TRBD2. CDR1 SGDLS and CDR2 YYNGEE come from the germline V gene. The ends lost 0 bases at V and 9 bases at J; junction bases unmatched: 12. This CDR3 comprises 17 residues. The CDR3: CASSVELAGDGIGEQFF. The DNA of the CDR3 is TGTGCCAGCAGCGTAGAGCTAGCGGGGGATGGGATCGGTGAGCAGTTCTTC.

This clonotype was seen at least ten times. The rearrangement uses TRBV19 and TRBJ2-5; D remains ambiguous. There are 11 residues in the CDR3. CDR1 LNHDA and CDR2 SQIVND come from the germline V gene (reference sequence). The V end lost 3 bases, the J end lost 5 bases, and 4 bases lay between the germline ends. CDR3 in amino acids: CASSMGETQYF. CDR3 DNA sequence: TGTGCCAGTAGTATGGGGGAGACCCAGTACTTC.

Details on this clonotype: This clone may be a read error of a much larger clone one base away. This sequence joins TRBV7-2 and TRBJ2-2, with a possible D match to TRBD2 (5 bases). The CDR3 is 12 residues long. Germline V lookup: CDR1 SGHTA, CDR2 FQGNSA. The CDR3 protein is CASSFRLGKLFF. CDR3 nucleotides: TGTGCCAGCAGCTTCAGACTCGGGAAGCTGTTTTTT.

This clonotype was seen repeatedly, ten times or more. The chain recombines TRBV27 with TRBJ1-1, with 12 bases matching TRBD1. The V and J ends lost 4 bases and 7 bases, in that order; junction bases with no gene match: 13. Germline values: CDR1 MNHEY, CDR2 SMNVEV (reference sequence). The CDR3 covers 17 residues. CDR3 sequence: CASSSYGTGGLNGEAFF. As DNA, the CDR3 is TGTGCCAGCAGTTCCTACGGGACAGGGGGCCTTAACGGTGAAGCTTTCTTT.